This T cell receptor (beta chain) was documented in a study of blood T cell repertoires in COVID-19. Original analysis: Reference gene primers were amplified, and this amplification served to estimate nucleated cell counts. The assay was immunoSEQ multiplex PCR, and TCRdb's table has in-frame clones only and misses some. D and trimming were read from the DNA, whereas the V and J calls and clone size are those reported in that table. The table lists about 190,000 clones, about four fifths of them singletons. This clone was recorded a few times. Within the sample, other DNA sequences also encode this same CDR3. The CDR3 sequence is 15 residues long. CDR1 is MNHEY, CDR2 SVGAGI, per germline. Trimming took off 2 bases at V and 7 bases at J, with 12 bases between the two ends.

The sample taken for sequencing was peripheral blood. This receptor was identified in a woman between 65 and 79 years old with active or convalescent COVID-19. V and J are TRBV6-5 and TRBJ1-6, with D perhaps matching TRBD1 (6 bases). This chain's CDR3 is CASSYGGQPNSPLHF. The CDR3 coding sequence is TGTGCCAGCAGTTACGGCGGACAGCCAAATTCACCCCTCCACTTT.